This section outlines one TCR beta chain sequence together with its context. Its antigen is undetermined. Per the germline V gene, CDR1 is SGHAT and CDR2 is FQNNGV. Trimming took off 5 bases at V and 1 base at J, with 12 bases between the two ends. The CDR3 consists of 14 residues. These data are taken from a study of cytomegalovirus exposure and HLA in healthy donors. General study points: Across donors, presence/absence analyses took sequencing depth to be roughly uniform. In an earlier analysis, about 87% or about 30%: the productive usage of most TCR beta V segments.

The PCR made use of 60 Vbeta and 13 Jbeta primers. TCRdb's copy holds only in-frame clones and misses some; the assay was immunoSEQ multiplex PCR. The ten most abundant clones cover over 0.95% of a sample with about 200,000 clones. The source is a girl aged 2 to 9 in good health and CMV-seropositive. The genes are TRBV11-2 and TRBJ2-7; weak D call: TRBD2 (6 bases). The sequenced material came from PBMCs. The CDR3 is CASSRDLPSYEQYF. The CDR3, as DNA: TGTGCCAGCAGCCGGGACTTGCCATCCTACGAGCAGTACTTC.